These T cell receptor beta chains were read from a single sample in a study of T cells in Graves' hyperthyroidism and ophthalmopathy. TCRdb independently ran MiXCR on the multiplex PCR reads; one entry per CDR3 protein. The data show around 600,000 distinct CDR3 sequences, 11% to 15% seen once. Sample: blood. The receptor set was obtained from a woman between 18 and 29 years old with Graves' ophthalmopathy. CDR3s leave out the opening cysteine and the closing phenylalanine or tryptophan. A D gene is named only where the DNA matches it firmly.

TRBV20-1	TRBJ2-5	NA	SAPPRVGGETQY
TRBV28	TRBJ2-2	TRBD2	ASSLDDGLAGVLNTGELF
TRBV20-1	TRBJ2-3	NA	SATRKGLHTDTQY
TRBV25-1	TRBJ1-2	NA	ASYRGGGGYT
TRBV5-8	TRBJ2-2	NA	ASSLAYGGNTGELF
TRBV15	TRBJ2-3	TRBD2	ATSTYSGVSSTDTQY
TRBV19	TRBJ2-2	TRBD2	AAGRGMDTGELF
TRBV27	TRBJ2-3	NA	ASSLRGDKDTQY
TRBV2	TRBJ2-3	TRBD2	ASRDAYGRGTDTQY
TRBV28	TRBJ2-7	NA	ASSRRVFPEEQY
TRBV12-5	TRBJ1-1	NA	ASGLVRHNTEAF
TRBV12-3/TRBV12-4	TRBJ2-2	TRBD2	ASSFLAGGRGTGELF
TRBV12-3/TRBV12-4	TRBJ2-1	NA	ASSQWGVAHNEQF
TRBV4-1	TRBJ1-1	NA	ASSQSGLGGAAF
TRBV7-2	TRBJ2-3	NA	ASSLRVYQVAGNTDTQY
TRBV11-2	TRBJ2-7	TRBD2	AGSSRTSGSSEQY